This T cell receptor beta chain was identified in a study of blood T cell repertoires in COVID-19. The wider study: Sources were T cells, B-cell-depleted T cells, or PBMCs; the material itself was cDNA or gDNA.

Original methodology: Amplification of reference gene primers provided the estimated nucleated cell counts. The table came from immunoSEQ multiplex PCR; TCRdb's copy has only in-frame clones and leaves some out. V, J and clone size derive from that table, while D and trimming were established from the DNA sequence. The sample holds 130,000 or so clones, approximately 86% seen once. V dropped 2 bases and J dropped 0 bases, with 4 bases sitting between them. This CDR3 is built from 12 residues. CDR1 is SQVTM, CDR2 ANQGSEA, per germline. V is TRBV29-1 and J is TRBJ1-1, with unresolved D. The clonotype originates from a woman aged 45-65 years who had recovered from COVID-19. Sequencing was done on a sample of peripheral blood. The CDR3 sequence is CSVEYMNTEAFF. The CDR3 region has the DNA TGCAGCGTTGAATATATGAACACTGAAGCTTTCTTT.